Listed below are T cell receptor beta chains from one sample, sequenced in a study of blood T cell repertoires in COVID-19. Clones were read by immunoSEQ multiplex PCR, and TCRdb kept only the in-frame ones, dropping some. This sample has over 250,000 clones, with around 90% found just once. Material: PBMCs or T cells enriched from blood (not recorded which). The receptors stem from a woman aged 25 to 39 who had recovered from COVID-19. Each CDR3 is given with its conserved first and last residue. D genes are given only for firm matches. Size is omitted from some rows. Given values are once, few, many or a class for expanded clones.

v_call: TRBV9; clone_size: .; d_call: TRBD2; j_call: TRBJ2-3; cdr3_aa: CASSFSGSATDTQYF
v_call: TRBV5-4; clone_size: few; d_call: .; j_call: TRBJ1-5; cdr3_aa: CASSLRGQPQHF
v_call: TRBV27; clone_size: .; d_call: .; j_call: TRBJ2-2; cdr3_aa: CASSLANGELFF
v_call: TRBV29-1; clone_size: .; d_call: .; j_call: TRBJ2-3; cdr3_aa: CSVEGLRADTQYF
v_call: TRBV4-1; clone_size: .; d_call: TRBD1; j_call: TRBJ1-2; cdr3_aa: CASSQRTGDIRGYTF
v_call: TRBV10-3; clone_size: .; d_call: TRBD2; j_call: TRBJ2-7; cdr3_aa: CAISDLLAGGPGIHEQYF
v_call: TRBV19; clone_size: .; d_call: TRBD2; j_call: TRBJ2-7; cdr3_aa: CASRRGGGSEQYF
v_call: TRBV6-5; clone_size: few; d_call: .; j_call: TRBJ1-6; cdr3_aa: CASSFRGALSPLHF
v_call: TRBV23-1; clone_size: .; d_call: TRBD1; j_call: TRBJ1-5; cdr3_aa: CASSLNDRGNQPQHF
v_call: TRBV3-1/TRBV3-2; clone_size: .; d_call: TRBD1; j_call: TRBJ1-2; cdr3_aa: CASRPGQGYGYTF
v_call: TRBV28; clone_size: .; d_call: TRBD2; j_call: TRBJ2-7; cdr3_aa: CASSPTSGRRYEQYF
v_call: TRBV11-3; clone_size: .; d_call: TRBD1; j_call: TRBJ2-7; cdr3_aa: CASSGTGSRDWENEQYF
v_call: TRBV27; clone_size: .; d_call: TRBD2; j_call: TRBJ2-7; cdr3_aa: CASRISGASSYEQYF
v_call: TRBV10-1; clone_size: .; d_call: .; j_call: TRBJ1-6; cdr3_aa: CARANSPLHF
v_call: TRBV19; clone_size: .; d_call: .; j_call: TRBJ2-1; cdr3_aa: CASSISVRIPYNEQFF
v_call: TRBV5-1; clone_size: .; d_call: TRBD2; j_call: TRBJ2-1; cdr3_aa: CASSAILAGGDNEQFF
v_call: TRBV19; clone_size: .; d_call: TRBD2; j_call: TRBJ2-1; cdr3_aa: CASNPGLAYNEQFF